This is a list of T cell receptor beta chains from one sample in a study of blood T cell repertoires in COVID-19. Method: immunoSEQ multiplex PCR; TCRdb's copy keeps in-frame clones and lacks some. The sample contains around 280,000 clones, 90% of which appear only once. Sequences were obtained from PBMCs or T cells enriched from blood (not recorded which). The receptors stem from a woman aged 18-29 years with acute COVID-19. Each CDR3 is given with its conserved first and last residue. A D gene is named only where the DNA matches it firmly.

TRBV19,.,TRBJ2-2,CASRLAEPTGELFF
TRBV6-6,TRBD1,TRBJ2-1,CASSPGTGLYNEQFF
TRBV19,TRBD1,TRBJ2-2,CASSPQDRGYTGELFF
TRBV3-1/TRBV3-2,.,TRBJ2-3,CASSRTPSTDTQYF
TRBV5-6,TRBD1,TRBJ1-1,CASSYGQGADTEAFF
TRBV7-9,.,TRBJ2-3,CASSPQDRNTDTQYF
TRBV7-9,TRBD1,TRBJ1-1,CASSVPGQGSGTEAFF
TRBV15,.,TRBJ2-1,CATSRGVVGGPSGGHEQFF
TRBV9,TRBD2,TRBJ2-3,CASSPTSGPTDTQYF
TRBV6-1,.,TRBJ1-6,CASSDGRGGVPLHF
TRBV28,TRBD2,TRBJ2-5,CASSLLAGVGETQYF
TRBV7-2,.,TRBJ2-3,CASSSERLVQPTDTQYF
TRBV6-5,TRBD2,TRBJ2-7,CASSLGTSGSYEQYF
TRBV10-1,.,TRBJ2-7,CASSDSGTRKTYEQYF
TRBV30,.,TRBJ2-3,CAWTGALTDTQYF
TRBV10-2,.,TRBJ2-3,CASSEWEAVSTDTQYF
TRBV5-6,.,TRBJ1-1,CASSYRVNTEAFF
TRBV10-2,TRBD2,TRBJ2-3,CASRTGLAGVGDTQYF
TRBV19,.,TRBJ2-3,CASSIAATSTDTQYF
TRBV30,.,TRBJ2-2,CAYSSTGTGELFF
TRBV27,.,TRBJ1-6,CASSSSGSFGSPLHF